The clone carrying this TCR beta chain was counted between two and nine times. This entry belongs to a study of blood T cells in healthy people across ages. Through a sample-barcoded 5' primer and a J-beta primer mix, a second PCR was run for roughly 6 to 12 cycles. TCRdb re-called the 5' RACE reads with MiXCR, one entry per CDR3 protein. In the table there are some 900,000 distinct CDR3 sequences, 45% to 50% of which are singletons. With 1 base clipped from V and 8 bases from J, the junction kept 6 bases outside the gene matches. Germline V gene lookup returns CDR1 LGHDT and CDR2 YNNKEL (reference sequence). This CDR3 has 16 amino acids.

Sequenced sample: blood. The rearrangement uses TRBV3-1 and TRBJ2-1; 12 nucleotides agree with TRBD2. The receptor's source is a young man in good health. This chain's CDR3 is CASSQGGLAGWDEQFF. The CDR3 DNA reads TGTGCCAGCAGCCAAGGAGGACTAGCGGGGTGGGATGAGCAGTTCTTC.